This T cell receptor (beta chain) was identified during a study of T cell changes during pregnancy in multiple sclerosis. Using immunoSEQ multiplex PCR, the repertoire was profiled, and TCRdb retains in-frame clones only, with some absent. The table includes about 75,000 clones, over 85% detected once. CDR1 is ENHRY and CDR2 is SYGVKD in the germline V gene. CDR3 size: 13 residues. V lost 7 bases and J lost 1, with 10 bases in between. The chain recombines TRBV10-3 with TRBJ1-1; D might be TRBD1 (5 bases). Here the sequenced sample was CD4+ T cells from peripheral blood mononuclear cells, taken after pregnancy. The receptor's source is a female donor with multiple sclerosis, enrolled in a pregnancy study. The CDR3 loop reads CAITLGGNTEAFF. CDR3 nucleotides: TGTGCCATCACCCTGGGGGGGAACACTGAAGCTTTCTTT.